Below, 18 T cell receptor beta chains from the same sample are listed, as sequenced in a study of blood T cells in healthy people across ages. Next came a second PCR, run for roughly 6 to 11 cycles, which used a sample-barcoded 5' primer along with a J-beta primer mix. Via MiXCR, TCRdb re-called the 5' RACE reads, giving one row per CDR3 protein. Counted here are about 1.8 million distinct CDR3 sequences, just under 50% occurring once; the ten biggest clones make up less than 2.5%. The material sequenced was blood. These receptors all come from a woman in her thirties or forties in good health.

The rearrangement links TRBV20-1 to TRBJ2-1, with D uncertain. Trimming removed 0 bases at V and 5 bases at J, with 14 bases between. This CDR3 has 15 residues. CDR1 and CDR2 (germline): DFQATT, SNEGSKA (reference sequence). CDR3 amino acids: CSARDGRNSHNEQFF. DNA for the CDR3: TGCAGTGCTAGAGACGGCAGGAATTCCCACAATGAGCAGTTCTTC.

This chain uses TRBV20-1 with TRBJ2-7; D ambiguous. V lost 5 bases and J lost 5, with 16 bases in between. Germline lookup yields CDR1 DFQATT and CDR2 SNEGSKA (reference sequence). This CDR3 has 13 amino acids. CDR3 in amino acids: CSAAPSSAHEQYF. Here the CDR3 DNA reads TGCAGTGCTGCCCCCTCCTCGGCCCACGAGCAGTACTTC.

The chain couples TRBV24-1 to TRBJ2-1; D remains unclear. The closer fit of TRBJ2-7 to the DNA end suggests the J call may be wrong. CDR3 length: 16 amino acids. CDR1 is KGHDR, CDR2 SFDVKD, per germline. In DNA form, the CDR3 reads TGTGCCACCAGTGATTCAGGTCCCCAAACCTACAATGAGCAGTACTTC. Translation: CATSDSGPQTYNEQYF.

This clonotype has a handful of counts. CDR3 amino acids: CASSLDSGGAAEQFF. The CDR3 region has the DNA TGCGCCAGCAGCCTAGATAGCGGGGGGGCGGCTGAGCAGTTCTTC. This rearrangement joins TRBV5-1 to TRBJ2-1; the match to TRBD2 covers 11 bases. V lost 4 bases and J lost 9; bases outside the gene matches: 9. The CDR3 totals 15 residues. CDR1 SGHRS and CDR2 YFSETQ come from the germline V gene.

J is TRBJ2-7 and V is TRBV6-1; D tentatively fits TRBD1 or TRBD2 (5 bases each). Deletions cut 6 bases from V and 4 bases from J, with 16 bases between. Germline CDR1 and CDR2: MNHNS and SASEGT. CDR3 size: 14 residues. The CDR3 is CASRGTAYQYEQYF. CDR3 DNA: TGTGCCAGCAGAGGGACCGCGTATCAGTACGAGCAGTACTTC.

The rearrangement links TRBV15 to TRBJ2-7, with D unresolved. The J call may not be correct, given that the DNA end is closer to TRBJ2-5. This CDR3 is 12 amino acids long. Germline CDR1 reads LNHNV; CDR2 reads YYDKDF (reference sequence). The CDR3 nucleotides read TGTGCCACCAGCGGCATATCTGAGACCCAGTACTTC. Residues: CATSGISETQYF.

V usage is TRBV28 and J usage is TRBJ2-5; no clear D. The CDR3 loop spans 13 amino acids. Deletions cut 4 bases from V and 5 bases from J, with 11 bases between. Looked up from germline, CDR1 is MDHEN and CDR2 is SYDVKM. DNA of the CDR3: TGTGCCAGCAGTTCCACTACGGTTGAGACCCAGTACTTC. The encoded protein is CASSSTTVETQYF.

J is TRBJ2-3 and V is TRBV20-1; 8 nucleotides line up with TRBD2. The CDR3 has 16 amino acids. V trimming: 6 bases; J trimming: 5 bases; junction bases outside the gene matches: 16. Germline-derived CDR1 and CDR2 are DFQATT and SNEGSKA (reference sequence). CDR3 sequence reads: CSAPREPGLGGDTQYF. CDR3 in DNA: TGCAGTGCCCCGAGAGAGCCGGGACTAGGAGGAGATACGCAGTATTTT.

The chain is built from TRBV7-3 and TRBJ2-1, with 9 bases that match TRBD1. CDR3 length: 16 amino acids. Per germline, CDR1 SGHTA and CDR2 FQGTGA. Trimming took 1 base from V and 5 from J; bases not matched to a gene: 6. CDR3 in DNA: TGTGCCAGCAGCTTAAGCCCCGGGACAGGGAACAATGAGCAGTTCTTC. Residues: CASSLSPGTGNNEQFF.

This clonotype appeared once. The chain is built from TRBV27 and TRBJ2-7; 9 bases are shared with TRBD1. The J call may be in error: the DNA end matches TRBJ2-4 better. Per germline, CDR1 MNHEY and CDR2 SMNVEV (reference sequence). The CDR3 covers 14 residues. DNA for the CDR3: TGTGCCAGCAGCGACAGGGGGTCCAAAAACATTCAGTACTTC. It codes for CASSDRGSKNIQYF.

For this clonotype: The junction shows a germline mismatch at one end, possibly a read error. This chain connects TRBV4-3 to TRBJ2-7, with TRBD2 as a possible D gene (5 bases). Germline V gene lookup returns CDR1 LGHNA and CDR2 YSLEER. The CDR3 is made up of 15 amino acids. The CDR3 protein is CAGSQVRGGSYEQYF. In DNA form, the CDR3 reads TGCGCCGGCAGCCAGGTTCGGGGTGGCTCCTACGAGCAGTACTTC.

This clonotype was counted only a few times. This chain joins TRBV7-2 and TRBJ2-3; TRBD2 aligns across 14 bases. Trimming cost V 5 bases and J 4 bases; bases outside gene matches: 8. Germline V gives CDR1 SGHTA, CDR2 FQGNSA. CDR3 length equals 17 residues. This chain's CDR3 is CASSLTSGGVRADTQYF. In DNA form, the CDR3 reads TGTGCCAGCAGCCTGACTAGCGGGGGGGTGAGGGCAGATACGCAGTATTTT.

The chain employs TRBV6-2 or TRBV6-3 and TRBJ1-5, with D uncertain. Deletions cut 5 bases from V and 3 bases from J, with 11 bases between. Looked up from germline, CDR1 is MNHEY and CDR2 is SVGEGT. The CDR3 is 14 residues long. The DNA of the CDR3 is TGTGCCAGCAGTAACCAGGTCCTCAATCAGCCCCAGCATTTT. Translating it yields CASSNQVLNQPQHF.

This clonotype has ten or more counts. The gene calls are TRBV29-1 and TRBJ2-7, with D tentatively TRBD1 (6 bases). Germline CDR1 is SQVTM and CDR2 is ANQGSEA. Trimming took off 1 base at V and 3 bases at J, with 13 bases between the two ends. The CDR3 covers 14 residues. DNA of the CDR3: TGCAGCGTTGAAGCCCCACAGGGTAGCTACGAGCAGTACTTC. Translating it yields CSVEAPQGSYEQYF.

V is TRBV7-9 and J is TRBJ1-2; no clear D. The CDR3 sequence is 13 residues long. CDR1 SEHNR and CDR2 FQNEAQ come from the germline V gene (reference sequence). Trimming cost V 5 bases and J 4 bases, with 11 bases left between them. CDR3 in amino acids: CASSTQSLYGYTF. CDR3 in DNA: TGTGCCAGCAGCACACAGTCCCTCTATGGCTACACCTTC.

This clonotype was detected a few times. This chain links TRBV3-1 with TRBJ2-5, with D perhaps given as TRBD1 or TRBD2 (5 bases each). This CDR3 is built from 13 residues. The V gene's germline CDR1 is LGHDT and CDR2 YNNKEL (reference sequence). V was pared by 6 bases and J by 6 bases, with 14 bases between. This chain's CDR3 is CASRRGAWQTQYF. The CDR3 bases are TGTGCCAGCAGGAGAGGGGCCTGGCAGACCCAGTACTTC.

This clonotype has more than one count but fewer than ten. This chain connects TRBV6-2 or TRBV6-3 to TRBJ2-3; D perhaps matches TRBD2 (6 bases). Deletions cut 0 bases from V and 4 bases from J, with 14 bases between. CDR3 length: 16 residues. Per the germline V gene, CDR1 is MNHEY and CDR2 is SVGEGT. The DNA for the CDR3 is TGTGCCAGCAGTTACTCGAGAGGCGTAGCGGCAGATACGCAGTATTTT. Translated: CASSYSRGVAADTQYF.

V gene TRBV4-3 combines with J gene TRBJ2-3; D is tentatively TRBD1 or TRBD2 (6 bases each). With 1 base removed from V and 4 bases from J, the gap between germline ends came to 18 bases. CDR1 is LGHNA and CDR2 is YSLEER in the germline V gene. This CDR3 is 17 amino acids long. CDR3 nucleotide sequence: TGCGCCAGCAGCCAAGTCAATTTGCCGGGGGCGGCAGATACGCAGTATTTT. Its translation: CASSQVNLPGAADTQYF.